A selection of T cell receptor beta chains follows, all from one sample in a study of blood T cell repertoires in COVID-19. Method: immunoSEQ multiplex PCR; TCRdb's copy keeps in-frame clones and lacks some. The sample holds about 55,000 clones, approximately 80% seen once. Sequenced material: peripheral blood. Receptor source: a human donor in a cohort sampled during active COVID-19. Both conserved end residues are part of each CDR3. A D gene is named only where the DNA matches it firmly. For some rows the clone size is stated as once, few or many, or as a class when expanded; others skip it.

V gene	clone size	D gene	J gene	CDR3 DNA	CDR3 protein
TRBV7-8	-	-	TRBJ2-3	TGTGCCAGCAGCTTAGGCGTATCACTAGGCCAAACGCAGTATTTT	CASSLGVSLGQTQYF
TRBV28	-	-	TRBJ1-5	TGTGCCAGCAGTCCTTACCGTGGCCTTCTCGTCCCGCCCCAGCATTTT	CASSPYRGLLVPPQHF
TRBV7-9	-	-	TRBJ2-3	TGTGCCAGCAGCTTACCACAGTCGCTGAACACAGATACGCAGTATTTT	CASSLPQSLNTDTQYF
TRBV10-3	-	-	TRBJ2-1	TGTGCCATCACTGGGACATCAAAAAATGAGCAGTTCTTC	CAITGTSKNEQFF
TRBV2	-	TRBD2	TRBJ2-3	TGTGCCAGCAGTGGACTAGCGGGGGGGCACGGCACAGATACGCAGTATTTT	CASSGLAGGHGTDTQYF
TRBV7-2	-	TRBD1	TRBJ2-7	TGTGCCAGCAGCAGGGGACAGGTCTTCCACGAGCAGTACTTC	CASSRGQVFHEQYF
TRBV6-6	few	-	TRBJ2-5	TGTGCCAGCAGTCAATCGAGGGCCCAGTACTTC	CASSQSRAQYF
TRBV20-1	few	TRBD2	TRBJ2-1	TGCACGCCGCGGGGGGACGGGCGGCAGTTCTTC	CTPRGDGRQFF
TRBV7-2	few	-	TRBJ2-6	TGTGCCAGCAGCTTATCAGGGCGTTACTCTGGGGCCAACGTCCTGACTTTC	CASSLSGRYSGANVLTF
TRBV6-6	many	-	TRBJ2-3	TGTGCCAGCAGTTACTTATCCACAGATACGCAGTATTTT	CASSYLSTDTQYF
TRBV11-2	-	-	TRBJ1-2	TGTGCCAGCAGCCCTCGGGGTGCCTATGGCTACACCTTC	CASSPRGAYGYTF
TRBV27	few	-	TRBJ1-1	TGTGCCAGCAGTTCCTCAAAAACGGGGTCCACTGAAGCTTTCTTT	CASSSSKTGSTEAFF
TRBV4-3	-	-	TRBJ1-3	TGCGCCAGCAGCCCGGAGGACGCCAGCTCTGGAAACACCATATATTTT	CASSPEDASSGNTIYF
TRBV4-3	-	TRBD1	TRBJ2-7	TGCGCCAGCAGCTCTCACCCCGGACAGGGGGCATTAGAGCAGTACTTC	CASSSHPGQGALEQYF
TRBV6-5	few	-	TRBJ1-3	TGTGCCAGCACTCAGGGGAGCTCTGGAAACACCATATATTTT	CASTQGSSGNTIYF
TRBV27	-	TRBD1	TRBJ2-1	TGTGCCAGCAGTGTACAGGGGACCCTATACAATGAGCAGTTCTTC	CASSVQGTLYNEQFF
TRBV6-2/TRBV6-3	once	TRBD1	TRBJ2-7	TGTGCCAGCAGCGATTCCGGGACAGGGCGCTACGAGCAGTACTTC	CASSDSGTGRYEQYF
TRBV19	-	TRBD2	TRBJ2-7	TGTGCCAGGCCCGACGGGGGGGGAACCTACGAGCAGTACTTC	CARPDGGGTYEQYF
TRBV5-1	-	-	TRBJ2-1	TGCGCCAGCAGCTTGAGTGGCGGTGTCGATGAGCAGTTCTTC	CASSLSGGVDEQFF
TRBV11-2	-	-	TRBJ2-5	TGTGCCAGCAGCTTAGTGCGGGGCCCACCCCTAGAAGAGACCCAGTACTTC	CASSLVRGPPLEETQYF
TRBV7-6	-	-	TRBJ2-1	TGTGCCAGCAGTCGCACAGTCAATGAGCAGTTCTTC	CASSRTVNEQFF
TRBV5-1	-	-	TRBJ2-1	TGCGCCAGCAGCTCATCCGCGCCCACCCCGCAGTTCTTC	CASSSSAPTPQFF
TRBV13	-	TRBD1	TRBJ2-3	TGTGCCAGCAGCTCAGCCGGGACAGTTAGCACAGATACGCAGTATTTT	CASSSAGTVSTDTQYF
TRBV21-1	-	-	TRBJ1-1	TGTGCCAGCATTTCCGGGGGGAACACTGAAGCTTTCTTT	CASISGGNTEAFF
TRBV11-2	few	-	TRBJ1-1	TGTGCCAGCAGCGCCGACTTAAACACTGAAGCTTTCTTT	CASSADLNTEAFF
TRBV5-1	-	TRBD2	TRBJ2-1	TGCGCCAGCAGTCTGACTAGCCTTAGCAATGAGCAGTTCTTC	CASSLTSLSNEQFF
TRBV30	few	-	TRBJ2-5	TGTGCCTGGAGCGTCGCGGAGGGAGAGACCCAGTACTTC	CAWSVAEGETQYF
TRBV7-2	few	-	TRBJ2-7	TGTGCCAGCAGCCGCAGGGGCAGCTCCTACGAGCAGTACTTC	CASSRRGSSYEQYF
TRBV6-5	-	TRBD1	TRBJ1-4	TGTGCCAGCAGTTACTACGGACAGGGGAGTGAAAAACTGTTTTTT	CASSYYGQGSEKLFF
TRBV5-1	-	TRBD1	TRBJ2-3	TGCGCCAGCAGGCGGAGAGGGGGCGAAGGGACAGATACGCAGTATTTT	CASRRRGGEGTDTQYF
TRBV27	few	TRBD1	TRBJ2-7	TGTGCCAGCAGTTACAGGGGCATGGGCGAGCAGTACTTC	CASSYRGMGEQYF
TRBV6-6	-	-	TRBJ1-1	TGTGCCAGCACTCGACAACAGAACACTGAAGCTTTCTTT	CASTRQQNTEAFF
TRBV19	-	TRBD2	TRBJ2-1	TGTGCCAGTAGTATAGATCTCGAGACTAGCGGGCGCAATGAGCAGTTCTTC	CASSIDLETSGRNEQFF
TRBV7-8	-	-	TRBJ1-6	TGTGCCAGCAGCTTTTCAGGATTCGATTCACCCCTCCACTTT	CASSFSGFDSPLHF
TRBV3-1/TRBV3-2	-	-	TRBJ2-1	TGTGCCAGCAGCCTAGGGCGGGGCCATGCCTACAATGAGCAGTTCTTC	CASSLGRGHAYNEQFF
TRBV9	-	-	TRBJ2-7	TGTGCCAGCAGCGCCCAATTGGGCAGCTACGAGCAGTACTTC	CASSAQLGSYEQYF
TRBV13	-	-	TRBJ2-3	TGTGCCAGCAGCCCCCTCTCAGATACGCAGTATTTT	CASSPLSDTQYF
TRBV7-2	-	-	TRBJ1-3	TGTGCCAGCAGCTTAGTCGGGGGTGGAAACACCATATATTTT	CASSLVGGGNTIYF
TRBV5-1	-	TRBD2	TRBJ2-5	TGCGCCAGCAGCTTGGGTCTAGCGGGAGAGCAAGAGACCCAGTACTTC	CASSLGLAGEQETQYF
TRBV18	-	TRBD2	TRBJ2-7	TGTGCCAGCTCACCCGGGACTAGCGGGGGGGAGCAGTACTTC	CASSPGTSGGEQYF
TRBV4-1	-	-	TRBJ1-2	TGCGCCAGCAGCCAAGATTCCCTGACAGAAAACTATGGCTACACCTTC	CASSQDSLTENYGYTF
TRBV19	-	-	TRBJ2-2	TGTGCCAGTAGTATTTCAGGGGCCGGGGAGCTGTTTTTT	CASSISGAGELFF
TRBV5-1	-	-	TRBJ1-3	TGCGCCAGCAGCCAGTTCGCCCAGAACTCTGGAAACACCATATATTTT	CASSQFAQNSGNTIYF
TRBV7-2	-	TRBD1	TRBJ1-3	TGTGCCAGCAGCATGACAGGGGGTCCCTCTGGAAACACCATATATTTT	CASSMTGGPSGNTIYF
TRBV12-5	-	-	TRBJ2-2	TGTGCTAGTGGTTTGTTGAGGACGAACACCGGGGAGCTGTTTTTT	CASGLLRTNTGELFF
TRBV19	-	TRBD1	TRBJ1-5	TGTGCCAGTACCTCGAACCGGGACAGTCGCAAGCCCCAGCATTTT	CASTSNRDSRKPQHF
TRBV24-1	-	TRBD2	TRBJ2-1	TGTGCCACCAGTGATAGCGGGACCGCTTTCAATGAGCAGTTCTTC	CATSDSGTAFNEQFF
TRBV4-3	-	-	TRBJ2-7	TGCGCCAGCAGCCAAGGTTTAGGGGGCTACGAGCAGTACTTC	CASSQGLGGYEQYF
TRBV5-1	-	TRBD1	TRBJ2-7	TGCGCCAGCAGCTCTAGTGACAGGGGTCCCTACGAGCAGTACTTC	CASSSSDRGPYEQYF
TRBV10-3	-	TRBD1	TRBJ1-2	TGTGCCAGTACAGGGGACCAATATGGCTACACCTTC	CASTGDQYGYTF
TRBV6-6	-	-	TRBJ2-1	TGTGCCAGCACTCGCCTAGGAGCAAGCTCCTACAATGAGCAGTTCTTC	CASTRLGASSYNEQFF